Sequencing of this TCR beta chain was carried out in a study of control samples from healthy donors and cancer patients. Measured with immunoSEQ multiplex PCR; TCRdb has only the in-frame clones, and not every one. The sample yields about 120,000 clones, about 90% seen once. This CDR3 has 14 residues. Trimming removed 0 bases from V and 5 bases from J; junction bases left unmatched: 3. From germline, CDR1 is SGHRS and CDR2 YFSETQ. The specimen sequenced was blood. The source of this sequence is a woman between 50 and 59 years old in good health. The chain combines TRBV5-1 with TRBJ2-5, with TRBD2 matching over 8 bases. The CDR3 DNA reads TGCGCCAGCAGCTTGGGAGCTAGCGGGGAGACCCAGTACTTC. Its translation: CASSLGASGETQYF.